This entry concerns a single T cell receptor (beta chain). Germline V lookup: CDR1 KGHSH, CDR2 LQKENI. With V trimmed by 3 bases and J by 5 bases, 4 bases remained unmatched. There are 14 residues in the CDR3. These data are taken from a study of OX40 agonist ivuxolimab in advanced cancers. Study-wide background: The study gave patients intravenous ivuxolimab at 0.01 to 10 mg/kg every 2 weeks.

Patients who had autoimmune disease history or got systemic immunosuppression were left out. Profiling relied on immunoSEQ multiplex PCR, and the TCRdb table lists in-frame clones only, not all of them. The table lists around 43,000 clones, 75% to 90% of them singletons, with 9% to 13% in the top ten. This receptor was obtained from an adult with an advanced solid tumor such as melanoma, head and neck, liver or kidney cancer. The rearrangement joins TRBV18 to TRBJ1-1, with TRBD1 identical over 9 bases. Specimen: CD4+ or CD8+ T cells sorted from blood, collected in a trial of the OX40 agonist ivuxolimab. CDR3 protein: CASSPRDRVTEAFF. CDR3 nucleotides: TGTGCCAGCTCACCCCGGGACAGGGTTACTGAAGCTTTCTTT.